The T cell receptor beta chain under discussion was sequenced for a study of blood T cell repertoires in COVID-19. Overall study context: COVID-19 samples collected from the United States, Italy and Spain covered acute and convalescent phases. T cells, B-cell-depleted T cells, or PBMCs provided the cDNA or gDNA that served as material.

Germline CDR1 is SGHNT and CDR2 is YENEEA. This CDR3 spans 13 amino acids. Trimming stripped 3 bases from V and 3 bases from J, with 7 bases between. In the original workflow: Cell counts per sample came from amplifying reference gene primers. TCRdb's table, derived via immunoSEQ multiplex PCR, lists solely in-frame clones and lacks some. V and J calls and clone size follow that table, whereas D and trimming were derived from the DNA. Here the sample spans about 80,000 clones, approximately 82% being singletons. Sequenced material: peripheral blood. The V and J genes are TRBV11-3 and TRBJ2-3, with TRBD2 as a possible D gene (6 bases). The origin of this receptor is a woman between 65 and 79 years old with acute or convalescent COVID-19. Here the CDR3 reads CASSLGTTDTQYF. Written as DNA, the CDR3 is TGTGCCAGCAGCTTGGGGACTACAGATACGCAGTATTTT.